The 17 T cell receptor beta chains below come from one sample, sequenced in a study of identical twins. TCRdb re-analysed the 5' RACE reads in MiXCR, keeping a single row per CDR3 protein. The table has 550,000 to 800,000 distinct CDR3 sequences, less than 9% seen once. Another study also made use of these data, one on yellow fever vaccine responses in identical twins.

Sequenced input: PBMCs. The source of these receptors is a young woman in good health.

This clonotype has ten or more counts. The chain links TRBV5-6 to TRBJ1-6; D perhaps matches TRBD1 (5 bases). The germline CDR1 and CDR2 sequences are SGHDT and YYEEEE. The CDR3 extends over 13 amino acids. V gave up 7 bases and J gave up 4 bases, with 9 bases separating them. This chain's CDR3 is CASGRQYNSPLHF. The CDR3 DNA reads TGTGCCAGCGGGCGACAGTATAATTCACCCCTCCACTTT.

The CDR3 DNA reads as TGTGCCAGCAACCCTAGCACAGATACGCAGTATTTT. Translation gives CASNPSTDTQYF. The chain has TRBV6-1 and TRBJ2-3; D unresolved. From germline, CDR1 is MNHNS and CDR2 SASEGT. V lost 7 bases, J lost 0 bases, and 5 bases lay in between. This CDR3 has 12 residues.

This clonotype showed up many times. CDR3 sequence reads: CASSPDRSSYNEQFF. The CDR3 DNA sequence: TGTGCCAGCAGCCCGGACAGGAGCTCCTACAATGAGCAGTTCTTC. The V call is TRBV14, the J call TRBJ2-1; 7 positions agree with TRBD1. This CDR3 comprises 15 residues. Trimming at V came to 4 bases and at J to 0 bases, leaving 3 bases not matched to a gene. CDR1 and CDR2 from the germline V gene are SGHDN and FVKESK.

This clonotype was seen at least ten times. The V call is TRBV4-1, the J call TRBJ2-2; D gene unclear. Germline V gene lookup returns CDR1 MGHRA and CDR2 YSYEKL. This CDR3 is built from 14 residues. Trimming took 1 base from V and 7 from J, leaving 10 bases between them. The CDR3 loop is CASSQGLTGGELFF. For the CDR3, the DNA is TGCGCCAGCAGCCAAGGGCTTACGGGCGGGGAGCTGTTTTTT.

In this sample, this clonotype turned up many times. The CDR3 nucleotides are TGTGCCAGCAGCCCGGGACGAACCATAGGAACAGCTGAAGCTTTCTTT. This gives the protein CASSPGRTIGTAEAFF. The rearrangement uses TRBV5-5 and TRBJ1-1; a possible D gene is TRBD1 (5 bases). Germline loops: CDR1 SGHKS, CDR2 YYEKEE (reference sequence). This CDR3 contains 16 residues. Trimming removed 4 bases from V and 6 bases from J, with 22 bases in between.

This clonotype was observed a few times. J is TRBJ2-7 and V is TRBV5-5; D is undetermined. Germline values: CDR1 SGHKS, CDR2 YYEKEE (reference sequence). This CDR3 comprises 14 residues. With 1 base removed from V and 0 bases from J, the gap between germline ends came to 8 bases. The chain's CDR3 is CASSLSSVSYEQYF. The CDR3 DNA follows: TGTGCCAGCAGCTTGTCCTCAGTCTCCTACGAGCAGTACTTC.

This clonotype was counted at least ten times. The CDR3 DNA reads TGCAGTGCTAGAGATATAATAGCGGGAGGGAGTACGTACGAGCAGTACTTC. Its translation: CSARDIIAGGSTYEQYF. The chain is built from TRBV20-1 and TRBJ2-7; 11 nucleotides align to TRBD2. CDR3 length equals 17 residues. The germline V gene encodes CDR1 DFQATT and CDR2 SNEGSKA (reference sequence). The V and J ends lost 0 bases and 4 bases, in that order; junction bases with no gene match: 11.

This sequence joins TRBV6-5 and TRBJ2-4; D is tentatively TRBD1 or TRBD2 (5 bases each). The CDR3 is made up of 14 amino acids. Trimming removed 0 bases at V and 8 bases at J, with 11 bases between. Per germline, CDR1 MNHEY and CDR2 SVGAGI. The CDR3 loop reads CASSYSGAMDIQYF. DNA of the CDR3: TGTGCCAGCAGTTACTCCGGGGCTATGGACATTCAGTACTTC.

The chain employs TRBV7-8 and TRBJ1-4; 7 bases are shared with TRBD1. V shed 5 bases and J 7 bases; nucleotides not matched to a gene: 7. The germline V gene encodes CDR1 SGHVS and CDR2 FQNEAQ. This CDR3 region has 14 residues. CDR3 region: CASSRQGMGEKLFF. The CDR3 region has the DNA TGTGCCAGCAGCAGACAGGGTATGGGTGAAAAACTGTTTTTT. The full variable domain, rest sourced from reference TRBV7-8 and TRBJ1-4, is GAGVSQSPRYKVAKRGQDVALRCDPISGHVSLFWYQQALGQGPEFLTYFQNEAQLDKSGLPSDRFFAERPEGSVSTLKIQRTQQEDSAVYLCASSRQGMGEKLFFGSGTQLSVL.

The rearrangement uses TRBV5-1 and TRBJ2-5, with D tentatively TRBD1 (5 bases). The CDR3 contains 16 residues. Trimming took 2 bases from V and 1 from J, leaving 15 bases between them. Germline-derived CDR1 and CDR2 are SGHRS and YFSETQ. The CDR3 bases are TGCGCCAGCAGCTTCGAAAGGGCAGGGCCCCAAGAGACCCAGTACTTC. Translating it yields CASSFERAGPQETQYF.

This chain uses TRBV20-1 with TRBJ2-1; D might be TRBD1 or TRBD2, each matching 5 bases. The CDR3 contains 15 residues. CDR1 is DFQATT, CDR2 SNEGSKA, per germline (reference sequence). The CDR3 region is CCLYGWPGRNNEQFF. CDR3 nucleotides: TGCTGTCTTTATGGGTGGCCGGGACGTAACAATGAGCAGTTCTTC.

This clonotype was seen ten or more times. The DNA is omitted, as the CDR3 cannot be located on it reliably, and the CDR3 follows TCRdb's listing. This chain connects TRBV21-1 to TRBJ2-7; TRBD1 is the table's D call, not checked against the DNA. TRBV21-1 is given as a pseudogene. The CDR3 is 17 residues long, counting both termini. The chain's CDR3 is CASRSHPFGQGNYEQYV.

This chain links TRBV6-1 with TRBJ1-1; D unresolved. The V gene lost 7 bases and the J gene lost 0 bases, with 12 bases spanning the gap. Germline V CDR1 and CDR2: MNHNS, SASEGT. CDR3 length equals 14 residues. The CDR3 DNA is TGTGCCAGCACTGGCTTTGGGGTGAACACTGAAGCTTTCTTT. Protein sequence: CASTGFGVNTEAFF.

The chain carries TRBV18 and TRBJ2-7; 7 nucleotides agree with TRBD2. CDR1 and CDR2 (germline): KGHSH, LQKENI. The CDR3 consists of 16 residues. V was pared by 5 bases and J by 5 bases, with 15 bases of the junction left unmatched. CDR3 nucleotides: TGTGCCAGCTCAGCTCGACTAGCTGCCGCTCTGGACGAGCAGTACTTC. Translation: CASSARLAAALDEQYF.

In this sample, this clonotype turned up many times. The J gene is TRBJ1-5, the V gene TRBV12-3 or TRBV12-4; D not certain. Trimming took off 2 bases at V and 5 bases at J, with 13 bases between the two ends. This CDR3 comprises 15 residues. The CDR3 loop reads CASSLTLFGDQPQHF. For the CDR3, the DNA is TGTGCCAGCAGTTTAACCCTTTTTGGCGATCAGCCCCAGCATTTT.

The chain joins TRBV5-1 to TRBJ2-2; perhaps TRBD1 as D (6 bases). Germline assignment: CDR1 SGHRS and CDR2 YFSETQ. The CDR3 extends over 16 amino acids. The germline V and J ends were trimmed by 3 bases and 4 bases, with 16 bases remaining between them. CDR3 loop: CASSSGPQGTTGELFF. The CDR3 DNA follows: TGCGCCAGCAGCTCCGGGCCCCAGGGGACCACCGGGGAGCTGTTTTTT.

This clonotype was counted a few times. V and J are TRBV12-3 or TRBV12-4 and TRBJ2-1, with 8 bases aligning to TRBD2. The V segment lost 2 bases and the J segment 5 bases; nucleotides outside the gene matches: 8. The CDR3 sequence is 16 residues long. The CDR3 region has the DNA TGTGCCAGCAGTTTATACGGGAGGGCCCTGAACAATGAGCAGTTCTTC. It translates to CASSLYGRALNNEQFF.